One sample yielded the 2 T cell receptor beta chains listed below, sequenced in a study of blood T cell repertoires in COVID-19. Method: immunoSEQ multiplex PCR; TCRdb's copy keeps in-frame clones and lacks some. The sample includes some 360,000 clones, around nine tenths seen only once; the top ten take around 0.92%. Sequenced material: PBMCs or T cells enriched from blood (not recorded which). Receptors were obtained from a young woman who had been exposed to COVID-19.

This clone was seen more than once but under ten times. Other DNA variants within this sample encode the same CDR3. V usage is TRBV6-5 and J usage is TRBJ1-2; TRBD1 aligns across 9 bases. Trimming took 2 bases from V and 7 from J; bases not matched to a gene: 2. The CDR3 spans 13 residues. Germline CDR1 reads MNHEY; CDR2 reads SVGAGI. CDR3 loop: CASSYRQGGGYTF. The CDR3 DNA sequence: TGTGCCAGCAGTTACCGACAGGGGGGTGGCTACACCTTC.

The CDR3 here is CASSQDRTEEEYNEQFF. The CDR3 nucleotides are TGTGCCAGCAGCCAAGACCGGACAGAAGAAGAATACAATGAGCAGTTCTTC. The genes are TRBV4-2 and TRBJ2-1; maybe TRBD1 (6 bases). The germline V and J ends were trimmed by 0 bases and 4 bases, with 16 bases remaining between them. The CDR3 runs to 17 residues. Germline CDR1 LGHNA, CDR2 YNFKEQ.